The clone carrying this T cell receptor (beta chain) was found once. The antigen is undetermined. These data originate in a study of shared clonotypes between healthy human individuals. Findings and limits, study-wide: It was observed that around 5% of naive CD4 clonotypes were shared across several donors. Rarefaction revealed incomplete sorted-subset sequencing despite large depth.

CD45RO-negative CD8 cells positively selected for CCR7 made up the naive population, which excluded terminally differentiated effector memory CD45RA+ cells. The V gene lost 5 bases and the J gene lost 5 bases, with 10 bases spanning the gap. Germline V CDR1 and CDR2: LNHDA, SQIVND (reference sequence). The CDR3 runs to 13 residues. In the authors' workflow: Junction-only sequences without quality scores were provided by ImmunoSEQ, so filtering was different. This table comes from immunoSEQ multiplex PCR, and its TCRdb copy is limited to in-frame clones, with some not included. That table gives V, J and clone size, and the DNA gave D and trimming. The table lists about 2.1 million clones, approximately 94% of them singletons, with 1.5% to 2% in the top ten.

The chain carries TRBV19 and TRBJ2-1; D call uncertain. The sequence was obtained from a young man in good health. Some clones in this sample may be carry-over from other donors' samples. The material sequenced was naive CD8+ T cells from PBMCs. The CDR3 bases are TGTGCCAGTAGTCCTACTTGGCACAATGAGCAGTTCTTC. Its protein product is CASSPTWHNEQFF.